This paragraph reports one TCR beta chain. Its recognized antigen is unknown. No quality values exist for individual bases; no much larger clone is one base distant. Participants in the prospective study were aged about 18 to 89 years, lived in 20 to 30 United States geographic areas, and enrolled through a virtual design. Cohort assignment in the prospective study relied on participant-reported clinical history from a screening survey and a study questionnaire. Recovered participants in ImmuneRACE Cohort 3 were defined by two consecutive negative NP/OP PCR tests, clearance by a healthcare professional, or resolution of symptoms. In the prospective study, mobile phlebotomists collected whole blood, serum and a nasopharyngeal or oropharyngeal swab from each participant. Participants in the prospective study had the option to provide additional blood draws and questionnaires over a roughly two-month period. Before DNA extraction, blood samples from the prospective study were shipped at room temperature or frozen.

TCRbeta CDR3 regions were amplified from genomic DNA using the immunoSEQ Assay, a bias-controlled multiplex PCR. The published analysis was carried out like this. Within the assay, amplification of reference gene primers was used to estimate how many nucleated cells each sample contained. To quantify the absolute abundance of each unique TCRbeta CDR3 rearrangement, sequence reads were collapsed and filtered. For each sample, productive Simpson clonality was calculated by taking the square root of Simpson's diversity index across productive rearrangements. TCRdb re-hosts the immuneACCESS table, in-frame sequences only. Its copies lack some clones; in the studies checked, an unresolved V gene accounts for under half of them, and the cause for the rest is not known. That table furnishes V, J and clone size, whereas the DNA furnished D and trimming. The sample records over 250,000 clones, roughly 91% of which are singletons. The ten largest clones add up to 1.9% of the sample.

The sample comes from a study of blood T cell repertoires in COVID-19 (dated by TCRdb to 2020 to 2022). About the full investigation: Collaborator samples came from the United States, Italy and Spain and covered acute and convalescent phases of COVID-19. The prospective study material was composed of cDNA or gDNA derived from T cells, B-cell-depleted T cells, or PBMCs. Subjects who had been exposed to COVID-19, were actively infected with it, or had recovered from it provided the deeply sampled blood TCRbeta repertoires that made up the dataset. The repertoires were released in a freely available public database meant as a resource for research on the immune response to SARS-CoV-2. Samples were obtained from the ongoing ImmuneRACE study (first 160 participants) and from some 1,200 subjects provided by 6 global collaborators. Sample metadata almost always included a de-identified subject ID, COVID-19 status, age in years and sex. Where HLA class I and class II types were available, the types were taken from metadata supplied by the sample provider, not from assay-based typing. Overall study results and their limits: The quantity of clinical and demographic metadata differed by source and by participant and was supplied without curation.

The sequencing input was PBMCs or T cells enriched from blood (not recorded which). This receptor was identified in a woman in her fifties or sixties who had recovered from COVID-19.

CDR3 sequence: CATPGVVSRKLFF. The base sequence is TGTGCCACCCCCGGGGTCGTCTCTCGAAAACTGTTTTTT. The V and J genes are TRBV24-1 and TRBJ1-4, with an unclear D gene assignment. The CDR3, from cysteine to phenylalanine, totals 13 residues. Only CDR3 DNA is held: 39 bases, read in frame from base 1. V gives up 9 bases and J gives up 10 bases, and the segment between their germline ends measures 17 bases. CDR1 and CDR2 are drawn from the germline V gene: KGHDR, SFDVKD.